These 13 T cell receptor beta chains came from one sample sequenced in a study of shared clonotypes between healthy human individuals. Assay: immunoSEQ multiplex PCR; the TCRdb copy retains only in-frame clones and omits some. The table records approximately 1,000,000 clones, approximately 80% of them present only once. The material sequenced was memory CD4+ T cells from PBMCs. Subset defined: CD45RA-negative fraction. The receptors shown here come from a man between 18 and 35 years old in good health. Some clones in this sample may be carry-over from other donors' samples.

CDR3 nucleotide sequence: TGTGCCATCAGTGAGTCGTGGGGACTAGCGGGAGGGAGCTCCTACAATGAGCAGTTCTTC. The encoded protein is CAISESWGLAGGSSYNEQFF. The chain recombines TRBV10-3 with TRBJ2-1; 16 positions match TRBD2. After removal of 0 bases from V and 0 bases from J, the junction contained 5 bases not matched to a gene. Germline CDR1 and CDR2: ENHRY and SYGVKD. The CDR3 covers 20 residues.

The chain recombines TRBV14 with TRBJ2-5; 9 positions agree with TRBD1. Germline CDR1 is SGHDN and CDR2 is FVKESK. There are 16 residues in the CDR3. V was pared by 4 bases and J by 2 bases, with 8 bases of the junction left unmatched. The CDR3 loop is CASSLRTGALQETQYF. The CDR3 DNA follows: TGTGCCAGCAGCCTACGGACAGGGGCCCTTCAAGAGACCCAGTACTTC. Complete variable domain (other parts from reference TRBV14 and TRBJ2-5): EAGVTQFPSHSVIEKGQTVTLRCDPISGHDNLYWYRRVMGKEIKFLLHFVKESKQDESGMPNNRFLAERTGGTYSTLKVQPAELEDSGVYFCASSLRTGALQETQYFGPGTRLLVL.

This clone showed up just a few times. The rearrangement uses TRBV30 and TRBJ1-2, with D perhaps TRBD1 (6 bases). With 1 base removed from V and 4 bases from J, the gap between germline ends came to 10 bases. CDR1 and CDR2 from the germline V gene are GTSNPN and SVGIG (reference sequence). This CDR3 region has 13 residues. CDR3 in DNA: TGTGCCTGGAGTGCGAAGGGGGGCTATGGCTACACCTTC. Its translation: CAWSAKGGYGYTF.

This clone came up a few times. This sequence joins TRBV7-9 and TRBJ1-1, with unresolved D. V gave up 6 bases and J gave up 4 bases, with 12 bases separating them. CDR1 is SEHNR and CDR2 is FQNEAQ in the germline V gene (reference sequence). The CDR3 is made up of 13 amino acids. CDR3 sequence reads: CASSPPVGTEAFF. For the CDR3, the DNA is TGTGCCAGCAGTCCCCCGGTAGGCACTGAAGCTTTCTTT. The full variable domain, its missing parts supplied by reference TRBV7-9 and TRBJ1-1, is DTGVSQNPRHKITKRGQNVTFRCDPISEHNRLYWYRQTLGQGPEFLTYFQNEAQLEKSRLLSDRFSAERPKGSFSTLEIQRTEQGDSAMYLCASSPPVGTEAFFGQGTRLTVV.

The table lists this clone with a count of one. The chain links TRBV27 to TRBJ1-2; D is uncertain. The V and J ends lost 6 bases and 8 bases respectively, with 25 bases between them. The germline V gene encodes CDR1 MNHEY and CDR2 SMNVEV (reference sequence). The CDR3 covers 16 residues. In DNA form, the CDR3 reads TGTGCCAGCAGACAACGCCCATCCGGAGCTTCGGGGGGCTACACCTTC. Translating it yields CASRQRPSGASGGYTF.

This clone showed up just once. The chain uses TRBV27 and TRBJ2-7; D not resolved. V dropped 2 bases and J dropped 2 bases, with 10 bases sitting between them. This CDR3 has 14 residues. Germline V gene lookup returns CDR1 MNHEY and CDR2 SMNVEV (reference sequence). DNA of the CDR3: TGTGCCAGCAGTTTACGGCCAGCTCCCTACGAGCAGTACTTC. Translation gives CASSLRPAPYEQYF.

The chain carries TRBV28 and TRBJ1-2; D may be TRBD1 (5 bases). Trimming shortened V by 6 bases and J by 10 bases, and 12 bases separated the two germline ends. The CDR3 loop spans 11 amino acids. Germline V lookup: CDR1 MDHEN, CDR2 SYDVKM. This chain's CDR3 is CASRERGSYTF. The CDR3 DNA reads as TGTGCCAGCAGGGAAAGGGGATCCTACACCTTC.

This sequence joins TRBV7-8 and TRBJ2-3, with TRBD2 matching over 7 bases. Per germline, CDR1 SGHVS and CDR2 FQNEAQ. Trimming at V came to 5 bases and at J to 4 bases, leaving 9 bases not matched to a gene. The CDR3 length is 15 residues. CDR3 nucleotides: TGTGCCAGCAGCATAAGCGGGATTTTAGCAGATACGCAGTATTTT. Its protein is CASSISGILADTQYF.

This rearrangement joins TRBV15 to TRBJ1-4; 8 bases line up with TRBD1. The CDR3 runs to 15 residues. Germline lookup yields CDR1 LNHNV and CDR2 YYDKDF (reference sequence). Trimming took 0 bases from V and 4 from J; bases not matched to a gene: 1. The CDR3 region has the DNA TGTGCCACCAGCAGAGATACAGGGGGTAATGAAAAACTGTTTTTT. Translating it yields CATSRDTGGNEKLFF.

The V call is TRBV29-1, the J call TRBJ2-3; D may be TRBD1 (5 bases). Germline CDR1 and CDR2: SQVTM and ANQGSEA. The CDR3 spans 13 residues. Between the trimmed V and J ends, which lost 3 bases and 5 bases, there was a span of 12 bases. CDR3: CSVDMGQIDTQYF. The DNA for the CDR3 is TGCAGCGTTGATATGGGGCAGATAGATACGCAGTATTTT.

This chain links TRBV21-1 with TRBJ1-2. TRBV21-1 is noted as a pseudogene. This CDR3 has 17 residues. CDR3 nucleotides: TGTGCCAGCAGCAAAGGTGGAGGACCGAGTCCCTCAATTGGCTACACCTTC. It yields the protein CASSKGGGPSPSIGYTF.

In nucleotides, the CDR3 is TGTGCCAGCAGCCCCTACCGGGGGAATGAGCAGTTCTTC. It codes for CASSPYRGNEQFF. The V gene is TRBV7-6, the J gene TRBJ2-1; possible D gene TRBD2, 6 bases. There are 13 residues in the CDR3. Germline assignment: CDR1 SGHVS and CDR2 FNYEAQ. Trimming pared 5 bases from V and 7 bases from J, leaving 12 bases between. Complete variable domain (other parts from reference TRBV7-6 and TRBJ2-1): GAGVSQSPRYKVTKRGQDVALRCDPISGHVSLYWYRQALGQGPEFLTYFNYEAQQDKSGLPNDRFSAERPEGSISTLTIQRTEQRDSAMYRCASSPYRGNEQFFGPGTRLTVL.

The gene calls are TRBV7-3 and TRBJ2-1, with D possibly TRBD2 on 5 matching bases. CDR3 length: 12 amino acids. Trimming removed 0 bases at V and 14 bases at J, with 11 bases between. Germline CDR1 SGHTA, CDR2 FQGTGA. The CDR3 protein is CASSLTRDTKFF. As DNA, the CDR3 is TGTGCCAGCAGCTTAACGAGGGATACGAAGTTCTTC.